Listed below are T cell receptor beta chains from one sample, sequenced in a study of T cells after posttransplantation cyclophosphamide. Method: immunoSEQ multiplex PCR; TCRdb's copy keeps in-frame clones and lacks some. The table has 15,000 to 20,000 clones, approximately 90% seen once. The specimen comprised CD4+ T cells sorted from blood, sampled after allogeneic stem cell transplant with posttransplant cyclophosphamide. The origin of the receptors is a male patient between 55 and 70 years old who received an allogeneic stem cell transplant from a related donor and was CMV-positive. Some T cells may be graft donor cells. CDR3s include the opening cysteine and the closing phenylalanine or tryptophan. D genes are given only for firm matches. Size tells how often a clone was seen (once, few, many) or the class of an expanded clone, and some rows leave it out.

size: -; V: TRBV30; D: -; J: TRBJ1-6; DNA: TGTGCCTGGAGTGTTATCCCAGAATCACCCCTCCACTTT; CDR3: CAWSVIPESPLHF
size: few; V: TRBV7-2; D: -; J: TRBJ1-5; DNA: TGTGCCAGCAGCTTAGAGGGCAGGGGATCTAATCAGCCCCAGCATTTT; CDR3: CASSLEGRGSNQPQHF
size: -; V: TRBV11-3; D: TRBD2; J: TRBJ2-3; DNA: TGTGCCAGCGCTAGCGGGGGAGGGGATACGCAGTATTTT; CDR3: CASASGGGDTQYF
size: few; V: TRBV2; D: -; J: TRBJ1-3; DNA: TGTGCCAGCACTGTACAGAGCTCTGGAAACACCATATATTTT; CDR3: CASTVQSSGNTIYF
size: -; V: TRBV4-2; D: -; J: TRBJ2-7; DNA: TGTGCCAGCAGCCTAGCGTTGGAGCTCCCCTACGAGCAGTACTTC; CDR3: CASSLALELPYEQYF
size: once; V: TRBV5-6; D: -; J: TRBJ1-1; DNA: TGTGCCAGCAGCTTTCAGGGGTTGAACACTGAAGCTTTCTTT; CDR3: CASSFQGLNTEAFF
size: -; V: TRBV28; D: -; J: TRBJ1-5; DNA: TGTGCCAGCAGTTTGAGAGAGTATCAGCCCCAGCATTTT; CDR3: CASSLREYQPQHF
size: -; V: TRBV28; D: TRBD1; J: TRBJ2-5; DNA: TGTGCCAGCCTAACCGGGACAGAAGAGACCCAGTACTTC; CDR3: CASLTGTEETQYF
size: -; V: TRBV5-1; D: -; J: TRBJ2-7; DNA: TGCGCCAGCAGCTTGTCAACAACCTCCTACGAGCAGTACTTC; CDR3: CASSLSTTSYEQYF
size: -; V: TRBV4-3; D: TRBD2; J: TRBJ2-2; DNA: TGCGCCAGCAGCCCAAGACTAGCGGGGGCCGGGGGCGGGGAGCTGTTTTTT; CDR3: CASSPRLAGAGGGELFF
size: -; V: TRBV27; D: TRBD1; J: TRBJ2-5; DNA: TGTGCCAGCAGGGGACAGGGTGCAGAGACCCAGTACTTC; CDR3: CASRGQGAETQYF
size: -; V: TRBV5-1; D: TRBD2; J: TRBJ2-3; DNA: TGCGCCAGCAGCTTGGAAGCGGGGGGGGATACGCAGTATTTT; CDR3: CASSLEAGGDTQYF
size: -; V: TRBV7-2; D: TRBD1; J: TRBJ2-3; DNA: TGTGCCAGCAGCTTGGGGACAGGGTTAGATACGCAGTATTTT; CDR3: CASSLGTGLDTQYF
size: few; V: TRBV25-1; D: -; J: TRBJ1-6; DNA: TGTGCCAGCAGTGAAGGTAGCTCCCCCCTCCACTTT; CDR3: CASSEGSSPLHF
size: -; V: TRBV28; D: TRBD2; J: TRBJ2-5; DNA: TGTGCCAGCAGTCTCCCGGGACTAGCGGTAGAGACCCAGTACTTC; CDR3: CASSLPGLAVETQYF
size: -; V: TRBV2; D: -; J: TRBJ2-5; DNA: TGTGCCAGCAGGGAGAGTCGCAACCAAGAGACCCAGTACTTC; CDR3: CASRESRNQETQYF
size: -; V: TRBV5-6; D: TRBD1; J: TRBJ1-2; DNA: TGTGCCAGCAGCTTGGGACAGGGGGATGGCTACACCTTC; CDR3: CASSLGQGDGYTF
size: -; V: TRBV5-4; D: TRBD1; J: TRBJ1-2; DNA: TGTGCCAGCAGCTGGGACAGAGGGCAGAGAGGCTACACCTTC; CDR3: CASSWDRGQRGYTF
size: -; V: TRBV5-4; D: -; J: TRBJ1-6; DNA: TGTGCCAGCAGCTTTTCTAACGAGTATAATTCCCCCCTCCACTTT; CDR3: CASSFSNEYNSPLHF
size: -; V: TRBV6-1; D: -; J: TRBJ1-2; DNA: TGTGCCAGCAGTGAACAGTCGGGGAACTATGGCTACACCTTC; CDR3: CASSEQSGNYGYTF
size: -; V: TRBV25-1; D: TRBD2; J: TRBJ2-2; DNA: TGTGCCAGCAGCATCCGGACTAGCGGGAACACCGGGGAGCTGTTTTTT; CDR3: CASSIRTSGNTGELFF
size: -; V: TRBV5-1; D: -; J: TRBJ2-7; DNA: TGCGCCAGCAGCTTGGGGGCAGCTAACTCCTACGAGCAGTACTTC; CDR3: CASSLGAANSYEQYF
size: -; V: TRBV5-4; D: TRBD2; J: TRBJ2-7; DNA: TGTGCCAGCAGCACAGCGGGGGGAAACTACGAGCAGTACTTC; CDR3: CASSTAGGNYEQYF
size: -; V: TRBV6-1; D: -; J: TRBJ2-1; DNA: TGTGCCAGCAGATCCCTAGGGGGTCGGGATGAGCAGTTCTTC; CDR3: CASRSLGGRDEQFF
size: -; V: TRBV7-2; D: -; J: TRBJ1-1; DNA: TGTGCCAGCAGCTTAGCGGGGATAGGGGGGGTCCACACTGAAGCTTTCTTT; CDR3: CASSLAGIGGVHTEAFF
size: -; V: TRBV10-3; D: -; J: TRBJ2-3; DNA: TGTGCCACCTCTGGCAGCGTCACTAGCACAGATACGCAGTATTTT; CDR3: CATSGSVTSTDTQYF
size: few; V: TRBV6-1; D: -; J: TRBJ2-7; DNA: TGTGCCAGCAGTTTCGACAGGAGTTACGAGCAGTACTTC; CDR3: CASSFDRSYEQYF
size: -; V: TRBV5-5; D: TRBD1; J: TRBJ1-1; DNA: TGTGCCAGCAGCTTGACAGGGGTTAGCACTGAAGCTTTCTTT; CDR3: CASSLTGVSTEAFF
size: -; V: TRBV27; D: -; J: TRBJ2-7; DNA: TGTGCCAGCAGTTTACAGGGGAAGCTCTACGAGCAGTACTTT; CDR3: CASSLQGKLYEQYF
size: -; V: TRBV7-2; D: -; J: TRBJ2-7; DNA: TGTGCCAGCAGCTCCATTAGTCCCTACGAGCAGTACTTC; CDR3: CASSSISPYEQYF
size: -; V: TRBV4-1; D: TRBD2; J: TRBJ2-1; DNA: TGCGCCAGCAGCCAAGCGACCAGCGGGGGGGCCAATGAGCAGTTCTTC; CDR3: CASSQATSGGANEQFF
size: -; V: TRBV5-1; D: TRBD1; J: TRBJ1-2; DNA: TGCGCCAGCAGCCCTTACGGACAGGTCGGTAACTATGGCTACACCTTC; CDR3: CASSPYGQVGNYGYTF
size: -; V: TRBV5-1; D: TRBD2; J: TRBJ2-3; DNA: TGCGCCAGCAGCTTGCTCGGAGCGGGGAGCACAGATACGCAGTATTTT; CDR3: CASSLLGAGSTDTQYF
size: -; V: TRBV7-2; D: -; J: TRBJ2-7; DNA: TGTGCCAGCAGCTTAGCAGCCGAGCAGTACTTC; CDR3: CASSLAAEQYF
size: -; V: TRBV27; D: TRBD1; J: TRBJ1-4; DNA: TGTGCCAGCAGCTACGACAGGGGCGGTGAAAAACTGTTTTTT; CDR3: CASSYDRGGEKLFF
size: -; V: TRBV27; D: -; J: TRBJ1-1; DNA: TGTGCCAGCAGTTTCCGGCAGGGGTTTCAAGCGGAAGCTTTCTTT; CDR3: CASSFRQGFQAEAFF
size: -; V: TRBV5-1; D: TRBD1; J: TRBJ2-1; DNA: TGCGCCAGCAGCTTTGGGCCGGATGGACAGGCGGATGAGCAGTTCTTC; CDR3: CASSFGPDGQADEQFF
size: -; V: TRBV4-2; D: -; J: TRBJ2-7; DNA: TGTGCCAGCAGCCAAGGGGGAGGGGGTCCGTCTCTGTACGAGCAGTACTTC; CDR3: CASSQGGGGPSLYEQYF
size: -; V: TRBV5-4; D: TRBD1; J: TRBJ1-1; DNA: TGTGCCAGCAGCCGGGGACAGGGGGCAACTGAAGCTTTCTTT; CDR3: CASSRGQGATEAFF
size: -; V: TRBV21-1; D: -; J: TRBJ2-7; DNA: TGTGCCAGCCCCCTGAAGGCGGGGGGTTCCTACGAGCAGTACTTC; CDR3: CASPLKAGGSYEQYF
size: -; V: TRBV19; D: TRBD1; J: TRBJ1-4; DNA: TGTGCCAGTAGCCAACAGGGGGGCCGGGGAGAAAAACTGTTTTTT; CDR3: CASSQQGGRGEKLFF
size: -; V: TRBV5-4; D: TRBD1; J: TRBJ1-2; DNA: TGTGCCAGCAGCTCGACAGGGAACTATGGCTACACCTTC; CDR3: CASSSTGNYGYTF